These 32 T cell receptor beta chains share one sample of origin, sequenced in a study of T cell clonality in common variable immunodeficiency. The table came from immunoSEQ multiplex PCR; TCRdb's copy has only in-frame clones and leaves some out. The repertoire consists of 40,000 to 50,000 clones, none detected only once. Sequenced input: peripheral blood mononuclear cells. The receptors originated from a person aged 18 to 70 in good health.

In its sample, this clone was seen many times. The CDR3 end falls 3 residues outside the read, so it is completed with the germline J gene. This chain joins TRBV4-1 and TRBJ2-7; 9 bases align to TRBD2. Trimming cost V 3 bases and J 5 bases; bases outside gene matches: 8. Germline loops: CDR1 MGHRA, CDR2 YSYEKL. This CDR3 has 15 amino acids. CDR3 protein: CASSQSPGLANEQYF. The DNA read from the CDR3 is TGCGCCAGCAGCCAGTCACCGGGACTAGCCAACGAG.

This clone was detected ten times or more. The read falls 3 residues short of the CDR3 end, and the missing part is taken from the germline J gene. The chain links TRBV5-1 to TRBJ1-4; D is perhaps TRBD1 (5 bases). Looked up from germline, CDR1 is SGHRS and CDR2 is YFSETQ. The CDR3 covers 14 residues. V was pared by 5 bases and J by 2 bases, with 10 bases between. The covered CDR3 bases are TGCGCCAGCAGATTCAGGGAGACTAATGAAAAA. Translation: CASRFRETNEK. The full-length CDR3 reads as CASRFRETNEKLFF.

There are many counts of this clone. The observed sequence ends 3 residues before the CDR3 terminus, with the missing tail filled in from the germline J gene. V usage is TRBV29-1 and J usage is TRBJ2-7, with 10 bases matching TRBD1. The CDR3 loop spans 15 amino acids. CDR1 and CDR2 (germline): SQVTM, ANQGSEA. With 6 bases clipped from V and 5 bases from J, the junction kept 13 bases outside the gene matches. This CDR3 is CSVFTRGQGIHEQYF. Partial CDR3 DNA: TGCAGCGTCTTTACCCGGGGACAGGGGATCCACGAG.

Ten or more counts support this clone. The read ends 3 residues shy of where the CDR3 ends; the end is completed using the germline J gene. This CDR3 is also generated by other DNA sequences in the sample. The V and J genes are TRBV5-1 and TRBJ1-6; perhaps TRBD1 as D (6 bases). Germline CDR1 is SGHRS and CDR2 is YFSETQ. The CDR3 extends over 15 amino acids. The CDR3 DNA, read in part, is TGCGCCAGCAGCTTGGGAGCAGGGGAAGGGTCGCCC. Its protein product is CASSLGAGEGSP. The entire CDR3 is CASSLGAGEGSPLHF.

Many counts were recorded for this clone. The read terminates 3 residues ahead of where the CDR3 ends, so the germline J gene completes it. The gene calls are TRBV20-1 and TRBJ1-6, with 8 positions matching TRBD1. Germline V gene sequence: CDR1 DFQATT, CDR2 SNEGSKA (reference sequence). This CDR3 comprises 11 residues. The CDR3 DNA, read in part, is TGCAGTGCTAGAGGGGACAGGCCC. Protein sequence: CSARGDRP. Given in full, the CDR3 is CSARGDRPLHF.

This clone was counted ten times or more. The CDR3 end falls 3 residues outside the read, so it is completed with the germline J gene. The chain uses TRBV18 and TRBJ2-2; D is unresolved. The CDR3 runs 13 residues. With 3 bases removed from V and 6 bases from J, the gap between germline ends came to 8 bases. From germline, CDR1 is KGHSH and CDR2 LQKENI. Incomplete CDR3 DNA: TGTGCCAGCTCACCGCAGGTGGCCGGGGAG. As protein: CASSPQVAGE. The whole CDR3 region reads CASSPQVAGELFF.

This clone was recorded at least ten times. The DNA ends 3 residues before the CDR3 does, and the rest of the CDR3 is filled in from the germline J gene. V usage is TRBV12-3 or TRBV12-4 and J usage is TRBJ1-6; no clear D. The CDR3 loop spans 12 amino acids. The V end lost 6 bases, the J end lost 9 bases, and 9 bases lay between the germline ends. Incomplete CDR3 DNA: TGTGCCAGCAGCGCCTACAGTTCACCC. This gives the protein CASSAYSSP. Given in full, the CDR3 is CASSAYSSPLHF.

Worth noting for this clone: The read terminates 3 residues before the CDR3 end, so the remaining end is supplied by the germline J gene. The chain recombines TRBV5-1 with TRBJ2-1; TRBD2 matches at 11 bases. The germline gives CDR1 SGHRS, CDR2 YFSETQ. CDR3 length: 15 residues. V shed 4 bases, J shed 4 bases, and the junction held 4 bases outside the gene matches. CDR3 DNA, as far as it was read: TGCGCCAGCAGCATTGGGACTAGCGGATACAATGAG. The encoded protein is CASSIGTSGYNE. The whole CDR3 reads CASSIGTSGYNEQFF. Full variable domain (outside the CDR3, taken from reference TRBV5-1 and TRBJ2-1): KAGVTQTPRYLIKTRGQQVTLSCSPISGHRSVSWYQQTPGQGLQFLFEYFSETQRNKGNFPGRFSGRQFSNSRSEMNVSTLELGDSALYLCASSIGTSGYNEQFFGPGTRLTVL.

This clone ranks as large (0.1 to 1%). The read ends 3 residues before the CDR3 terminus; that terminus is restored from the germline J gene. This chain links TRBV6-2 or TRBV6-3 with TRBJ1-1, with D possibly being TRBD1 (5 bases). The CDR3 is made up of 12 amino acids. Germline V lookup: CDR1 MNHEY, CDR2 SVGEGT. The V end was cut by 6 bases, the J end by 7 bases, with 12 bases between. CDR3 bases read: TGTGCCAGCAGCCTGGGGCAGGTTGAA. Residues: CASSLGQVE. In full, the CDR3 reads CASSLGQVEAFF.

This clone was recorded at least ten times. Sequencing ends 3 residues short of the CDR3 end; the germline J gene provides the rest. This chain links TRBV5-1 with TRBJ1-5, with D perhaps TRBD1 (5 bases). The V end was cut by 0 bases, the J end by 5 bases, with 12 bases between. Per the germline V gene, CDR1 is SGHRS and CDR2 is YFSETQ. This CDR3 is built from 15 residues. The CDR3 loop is CASSLAGSPHQPQHF. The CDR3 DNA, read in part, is TGCGCCAGCAGCTTGGCAGGGTCTCCCCATCAGCCC.

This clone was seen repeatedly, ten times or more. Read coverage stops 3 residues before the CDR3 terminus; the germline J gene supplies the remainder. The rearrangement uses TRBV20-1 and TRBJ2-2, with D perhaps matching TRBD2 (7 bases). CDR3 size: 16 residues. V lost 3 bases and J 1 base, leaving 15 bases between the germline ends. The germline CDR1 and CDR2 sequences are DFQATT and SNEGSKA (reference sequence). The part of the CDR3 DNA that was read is TGCAGTGCTAGGGGGGGGCCTAGCCAGAACACCGGGGAG. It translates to CSARGGPSQNTGE. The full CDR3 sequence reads CSARGGPSQNTGELFF.

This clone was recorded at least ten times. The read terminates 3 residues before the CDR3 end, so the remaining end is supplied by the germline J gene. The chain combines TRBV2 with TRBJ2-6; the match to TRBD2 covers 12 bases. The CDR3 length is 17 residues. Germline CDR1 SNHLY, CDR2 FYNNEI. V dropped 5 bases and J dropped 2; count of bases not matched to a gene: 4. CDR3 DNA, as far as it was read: TGTGCCAGCAGTTCCCGACTAGCGGGAGCTGGGGCCAACGTC. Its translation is CASSSRLAGAGANV. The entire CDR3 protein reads CASSSRLAGAGANVLTF. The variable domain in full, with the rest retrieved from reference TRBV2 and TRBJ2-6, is EPEVTQTPSHQVTQMGQEVILRCVPISNHLYFYWYRQILGQKVEFLVSFYNNEISEKSEIFDDQFSVERPDGSNFTLKIRSTKLEDSAMYFCASSSRLAGAGANVLTFGAGSRLTVL.

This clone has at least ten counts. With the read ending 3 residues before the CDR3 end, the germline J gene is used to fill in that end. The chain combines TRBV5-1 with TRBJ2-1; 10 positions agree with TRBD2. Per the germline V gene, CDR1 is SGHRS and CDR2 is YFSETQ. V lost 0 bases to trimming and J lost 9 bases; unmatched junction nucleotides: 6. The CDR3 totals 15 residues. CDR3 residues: CASSLVSGGASEQFF. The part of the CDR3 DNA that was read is TGCGCCAGCAGCTTGGTGAGCGGGGGGGCCAGTGAG. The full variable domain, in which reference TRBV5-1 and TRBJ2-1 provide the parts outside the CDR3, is KAGVTQTPRYLIKTRGQQVTLSCSPISGHRSVSWYQQTPGQGLQFLFEYFSETQRNKGNFPGRFSGRQFSNSRSEMNVSTLELGDSALYLCASSLVSGGASEQFFGPGTRLTVL.

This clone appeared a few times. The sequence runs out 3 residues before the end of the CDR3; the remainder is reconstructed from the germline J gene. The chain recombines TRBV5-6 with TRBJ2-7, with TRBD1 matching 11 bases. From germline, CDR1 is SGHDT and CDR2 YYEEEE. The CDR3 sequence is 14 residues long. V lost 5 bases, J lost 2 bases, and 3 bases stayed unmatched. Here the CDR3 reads CASRWGQGAYEQYF. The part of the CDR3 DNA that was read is TGTGCCAGCAGGTGGGGACAGGGGGCCTACGAG. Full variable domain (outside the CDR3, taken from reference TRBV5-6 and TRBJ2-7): DAGVTQSPTHLIKTRGQQVTLRCSPKSGHDTVSWYQQALGQGPQFIFQYYEEEERQRGNFPDRFSGHQFPNYSSELNVNALLLGDSALYLCASRWGQGAYEQYFGPGTRLTVT.

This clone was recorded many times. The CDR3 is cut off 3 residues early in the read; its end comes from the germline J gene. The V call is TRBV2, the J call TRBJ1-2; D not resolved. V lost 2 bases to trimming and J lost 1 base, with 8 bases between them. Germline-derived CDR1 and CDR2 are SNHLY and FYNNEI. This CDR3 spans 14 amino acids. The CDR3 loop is CASSELVLNYGYTF. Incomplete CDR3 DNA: TGTGCCAGCAGTGAATTAGTTCTTAACTATGGC.

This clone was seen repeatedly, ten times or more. CDR3 sequence: CASTGTGDEKLFF. The covered CDR3 bases are TGTGCTTCAACGGGGACAGGAGATGAAAAA. The chain recombines TRBV2 with TRBJ1-4; TRBD1 aligns across 8 bases. The read ends 3 residues before the CDR3 terminus; that terminus is restored from the germline J gene. The CDR3 spans 13 residues. Germline-derived CDR1 and CDR2 are SNHLY and FYNNEI.

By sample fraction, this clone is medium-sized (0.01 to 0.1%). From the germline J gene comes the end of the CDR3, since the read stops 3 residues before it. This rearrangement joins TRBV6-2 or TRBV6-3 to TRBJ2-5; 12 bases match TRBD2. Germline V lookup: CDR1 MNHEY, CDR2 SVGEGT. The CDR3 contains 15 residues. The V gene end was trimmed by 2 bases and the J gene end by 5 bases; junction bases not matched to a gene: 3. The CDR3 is CASSYTSGGSETQYF. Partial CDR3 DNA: TGTGCCAGCAGTTACACTAGCGGGGGGTCCGAGACC.

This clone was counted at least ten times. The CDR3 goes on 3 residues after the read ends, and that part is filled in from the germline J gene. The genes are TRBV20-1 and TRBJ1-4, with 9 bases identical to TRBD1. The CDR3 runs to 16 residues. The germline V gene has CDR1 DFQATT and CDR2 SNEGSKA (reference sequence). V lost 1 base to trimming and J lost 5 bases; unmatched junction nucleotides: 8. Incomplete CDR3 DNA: TGCAGTGCTAGAGTTGCATCCGGGACAGGGAATGAAAAA. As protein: CSARVASGTGNEK. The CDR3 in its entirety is CSARVASGTGNEKLFF.

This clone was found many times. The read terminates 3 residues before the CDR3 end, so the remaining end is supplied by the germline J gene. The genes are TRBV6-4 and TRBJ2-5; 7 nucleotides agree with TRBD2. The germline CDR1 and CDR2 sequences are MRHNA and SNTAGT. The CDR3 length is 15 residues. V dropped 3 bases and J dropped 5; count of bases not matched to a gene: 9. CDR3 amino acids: CASSESSGAGETQYF. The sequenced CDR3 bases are TGTGCCAGCAGTGAATCCAGCGGGGCGGGCGAGACC.

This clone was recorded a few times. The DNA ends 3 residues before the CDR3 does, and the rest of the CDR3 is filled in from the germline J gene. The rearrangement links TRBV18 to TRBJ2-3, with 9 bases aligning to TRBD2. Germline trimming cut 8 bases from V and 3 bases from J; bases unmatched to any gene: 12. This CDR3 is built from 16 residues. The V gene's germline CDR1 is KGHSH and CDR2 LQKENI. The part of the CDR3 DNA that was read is TGTGCCAGCCAATTATGGACTAGCGAGGGTACAGATACG. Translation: CASQLWTSEGTDT. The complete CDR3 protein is CASQLWTSEGTDTQYF.

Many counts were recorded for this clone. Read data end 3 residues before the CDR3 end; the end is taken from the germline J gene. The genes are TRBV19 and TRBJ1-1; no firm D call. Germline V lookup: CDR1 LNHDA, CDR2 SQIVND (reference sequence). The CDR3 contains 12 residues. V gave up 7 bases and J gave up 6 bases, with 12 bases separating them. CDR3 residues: CASNSGWSEAFF. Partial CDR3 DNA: TGTGCCAGTAATAGTGGTTGGTCTGAA.

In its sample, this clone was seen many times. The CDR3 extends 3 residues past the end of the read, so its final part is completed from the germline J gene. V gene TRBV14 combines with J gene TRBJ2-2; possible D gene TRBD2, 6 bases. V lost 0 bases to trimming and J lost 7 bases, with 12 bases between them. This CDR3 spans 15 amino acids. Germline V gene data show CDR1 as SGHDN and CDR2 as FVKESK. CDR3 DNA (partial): TGTGCCAGCAGCCAAGAGGCGGGAACGGGCGGGGAG. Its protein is CASSQEAGTGGE. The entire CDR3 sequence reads CASSQEAGTGGELFF.

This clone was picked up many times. The CDR3 is CASSVRQGVAAEAFF. CDR3 DNA, as far as it was read: TGTGCCAGCAGTGTGAGACAGGGGGTTGCGGCTGAA. J is TRBJ1-1 and V is TRBV2; TRBD1 agrees at 9 bases. Read coverage stops 3 residues before the CDR3 terminus; the germline J gene supplies the remainder. Trimming cost V 4 bases and J 6 bases; bases outside gene matches: 9. CDR1 is SNHLY, CDR2 FYNNEI, per germline. The CDR3 is 15 residues long.

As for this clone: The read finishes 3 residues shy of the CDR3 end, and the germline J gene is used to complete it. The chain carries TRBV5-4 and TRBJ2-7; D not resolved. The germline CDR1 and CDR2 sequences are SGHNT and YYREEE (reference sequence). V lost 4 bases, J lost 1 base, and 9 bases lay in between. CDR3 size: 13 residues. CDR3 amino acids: CASSPQESYEQYF. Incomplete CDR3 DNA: TGTGCCAGCAGCCCCCAGGAGTCCTACGAG.

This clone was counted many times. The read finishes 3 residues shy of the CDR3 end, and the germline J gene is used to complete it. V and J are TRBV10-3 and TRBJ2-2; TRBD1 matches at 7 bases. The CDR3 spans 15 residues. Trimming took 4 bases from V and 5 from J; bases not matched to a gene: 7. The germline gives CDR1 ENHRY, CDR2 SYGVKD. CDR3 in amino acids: CAISGENRGTGELFF. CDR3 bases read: TGTGCCATCAGTGGGGAGAACAGGGGAACCGGGGAG.

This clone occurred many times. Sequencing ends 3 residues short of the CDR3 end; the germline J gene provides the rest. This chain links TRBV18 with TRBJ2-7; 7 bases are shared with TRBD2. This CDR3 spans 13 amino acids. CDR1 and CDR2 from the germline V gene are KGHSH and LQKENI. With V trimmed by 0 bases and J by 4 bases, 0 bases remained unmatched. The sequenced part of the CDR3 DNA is TGTGCCAGCTCACCACCGGGGGGGTACGAG. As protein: CASSPPGGYE. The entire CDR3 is CASSPPGGYEQYF.

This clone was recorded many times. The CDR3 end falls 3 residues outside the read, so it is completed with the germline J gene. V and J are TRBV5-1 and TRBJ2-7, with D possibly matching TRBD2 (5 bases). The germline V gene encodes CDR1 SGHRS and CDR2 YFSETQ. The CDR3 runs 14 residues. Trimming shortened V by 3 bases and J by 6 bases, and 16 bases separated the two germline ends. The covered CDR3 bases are TGCGCCAGCAGCTCGGACTCCTCATGGGGCGAG. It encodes CASSSDSSWGE. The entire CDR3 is CASSSDSSWGEQYF.

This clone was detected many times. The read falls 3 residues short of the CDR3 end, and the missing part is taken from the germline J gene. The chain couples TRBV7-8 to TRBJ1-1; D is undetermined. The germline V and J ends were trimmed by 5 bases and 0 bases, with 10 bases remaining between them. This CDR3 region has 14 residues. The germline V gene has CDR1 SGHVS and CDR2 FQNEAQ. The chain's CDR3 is CASSATVMNTEAFF. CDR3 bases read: TGTGCCAGCAGCGCCACAGTGATGAACACTGAA.

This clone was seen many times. CDR3 region: CASSLIGTGSNNEQFF. Incomplete CDR3 DNA: TGTGCCAGCAGCTTAATCGGGACAGGGTCAAACAATGAG. The chain combines TRBV7-3 with TRBJ2-1; TRBD1 aligns across 9 bases. With the read ending 3 residues before the CDR3 end, the germline J gene is used to fill in that end. Trimming at V came to 1 base and at J to 5 bases, leaving 6 bases not matched to a gene. The V gene's germline CDR1 is SGHTA and CDR2 FQGTGA. The CDR3 has 16 residues. Filled out from reference TRBV7-3 and TRBJ2-1, the complete variable domain reads GAGVSQTPSNKVTEKGKYVELRCDPISGHTALYWYRQSLGQGPEFLIYFQGTGAADDSGLPNDRFFAVRPEGSVSTLKIQRTERGDSAVYLCASSLIGTGSNNEQFFGPGTRLTVL.

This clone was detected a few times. The CDR3 DNA, read in part, is TGTGCCAGCAGCCCCTTGGGCGGGAGAGCAGATACG. Amino acids: CASSPLGGRADT. The CDR3 reads in full as CASSPLGGRADTQYF. The chain carries TRBV7-9 and TRBJ2-3; 7 bases match TRBD2. The read is 3 residues too short to cover the CDR3 end, so that end is filled in from the germline J gene. V was clipped by 5 bases and J by 4 bases; unmatched bases: 9. The V gene's germline CDR1 is SEHNR and CDR2 FQNEAQ (reference sequence). CDR3 length: 15 amino acids.

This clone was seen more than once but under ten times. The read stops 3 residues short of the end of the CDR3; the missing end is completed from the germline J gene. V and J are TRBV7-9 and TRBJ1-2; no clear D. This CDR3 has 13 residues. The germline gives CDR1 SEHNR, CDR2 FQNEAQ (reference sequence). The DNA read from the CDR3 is TGTGCCAGCAGCTTCCCAGAGGCGGATACC. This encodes CASSFPEADT. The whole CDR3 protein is CASSFPEADTYTF.

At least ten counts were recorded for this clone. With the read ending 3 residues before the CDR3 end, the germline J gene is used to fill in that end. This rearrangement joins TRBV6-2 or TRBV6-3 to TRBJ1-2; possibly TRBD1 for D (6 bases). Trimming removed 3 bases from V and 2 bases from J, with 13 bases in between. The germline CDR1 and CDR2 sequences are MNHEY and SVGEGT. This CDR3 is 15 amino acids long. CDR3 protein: CASSYNNGQNYGYTF. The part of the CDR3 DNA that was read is TGTGCCAGCAGTTATAATAACGGACAGAACTATGGC.